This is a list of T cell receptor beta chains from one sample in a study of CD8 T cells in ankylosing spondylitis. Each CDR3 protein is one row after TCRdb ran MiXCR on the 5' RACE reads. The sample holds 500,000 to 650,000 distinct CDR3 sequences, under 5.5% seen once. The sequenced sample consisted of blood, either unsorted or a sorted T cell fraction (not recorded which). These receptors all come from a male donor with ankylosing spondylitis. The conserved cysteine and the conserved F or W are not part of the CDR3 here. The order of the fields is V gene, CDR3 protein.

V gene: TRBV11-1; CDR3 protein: ASSSGTAGEQY
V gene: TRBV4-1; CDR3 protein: ASSQNGRGAREQY
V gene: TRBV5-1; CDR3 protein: ASSLEGQFNNEQF
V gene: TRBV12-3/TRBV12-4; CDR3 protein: ASRDRGSYNEQF
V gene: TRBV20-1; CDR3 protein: SEEGIAKNIQY
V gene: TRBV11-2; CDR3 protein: ASSSRWAGETDTQY
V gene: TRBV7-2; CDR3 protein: ASSTGPPHQPQH
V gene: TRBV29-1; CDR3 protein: SVEEVRGSTEAF
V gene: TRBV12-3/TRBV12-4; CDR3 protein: ASSLDQQTNTGELF
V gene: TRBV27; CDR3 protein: ASRIGTSNTGELF
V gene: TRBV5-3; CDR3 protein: ARSPGIHETQY
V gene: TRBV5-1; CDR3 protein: ASSWGSGTLYNEQF
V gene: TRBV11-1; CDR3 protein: ASSLVQAAYEQY
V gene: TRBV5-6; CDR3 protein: ASCTGDLAGETAYNEQF
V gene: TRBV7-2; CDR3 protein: ASSTRATVYGEQY
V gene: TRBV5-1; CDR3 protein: ASSLGSEETQY
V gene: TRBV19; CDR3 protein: ASSSPIRGRYNEQF
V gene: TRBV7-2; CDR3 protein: ASSQGVGNTEAF
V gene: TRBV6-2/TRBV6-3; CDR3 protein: ASKGPLGANQPQH
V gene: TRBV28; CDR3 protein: ASNPGTGGTEAF
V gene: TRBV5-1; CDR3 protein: ASSSTGVYEQY
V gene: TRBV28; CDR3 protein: ASRTAEEQY
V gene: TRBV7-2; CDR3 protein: ASSLVGVMETQY
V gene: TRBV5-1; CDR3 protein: ASSLDLRHGYT
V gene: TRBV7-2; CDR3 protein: ASSLTGRNQPQH
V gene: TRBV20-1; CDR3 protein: SGKARVDEKLF
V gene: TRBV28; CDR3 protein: ASSPSGTSGGKTQY
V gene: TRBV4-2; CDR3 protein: ASSQAYGISRNEQF
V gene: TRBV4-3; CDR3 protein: ASSQDPRGYGTDTQY
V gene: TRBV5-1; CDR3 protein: ASSFGLAGALDTQY
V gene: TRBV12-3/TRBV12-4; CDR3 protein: ASSWAGTPRSEQF
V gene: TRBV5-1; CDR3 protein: ASRTGQGLDPYEQY
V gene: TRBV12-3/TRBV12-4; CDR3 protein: ASRPTGYTGELF
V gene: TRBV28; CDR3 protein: ASTPRAENTEAF
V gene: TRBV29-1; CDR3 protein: SVEPSAQETQY